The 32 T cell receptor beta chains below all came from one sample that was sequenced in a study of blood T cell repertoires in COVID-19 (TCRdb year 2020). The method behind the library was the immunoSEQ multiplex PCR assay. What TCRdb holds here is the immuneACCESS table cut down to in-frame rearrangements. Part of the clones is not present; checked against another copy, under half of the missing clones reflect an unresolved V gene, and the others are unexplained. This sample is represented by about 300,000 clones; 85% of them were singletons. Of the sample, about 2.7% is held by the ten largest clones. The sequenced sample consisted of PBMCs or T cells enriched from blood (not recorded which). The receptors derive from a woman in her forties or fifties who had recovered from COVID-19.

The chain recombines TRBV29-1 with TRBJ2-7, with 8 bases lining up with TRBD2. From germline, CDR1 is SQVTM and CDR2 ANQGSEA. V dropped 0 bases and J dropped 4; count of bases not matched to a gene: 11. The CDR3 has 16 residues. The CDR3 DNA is TGCAGCGTTGAAGATCACCGGAGCGGGAGAGGGTACGAGCAGTACTTC. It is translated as CSVEDHRSGRGYEQYF.

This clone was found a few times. In DNA, the CDR3 is TGTGCCAGTCAAAAGGTGGGAGGGAACAATGAGCAGTTCTTC. Residues: CASQKVGGNNEQFF. The chain recombines TRBV6-5 with TRBJ2-1; 7 nucleotides line up with TRBD2. V lost 9 bases, J lost 5 bases, and 10 bases stayed unmatched. The CDR3 runs to 14 residues. Per the germline V gene, CDR1 is MNHEY and CDR2 is SVGAGI.

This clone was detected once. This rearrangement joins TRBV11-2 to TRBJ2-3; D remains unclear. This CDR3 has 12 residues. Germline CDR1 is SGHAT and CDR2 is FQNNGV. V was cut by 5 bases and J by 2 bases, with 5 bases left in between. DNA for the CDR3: TGTGCCAGCAGCCTTAACACAGATACGCAGTATTTT. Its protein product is CASSLNTDTQYF.

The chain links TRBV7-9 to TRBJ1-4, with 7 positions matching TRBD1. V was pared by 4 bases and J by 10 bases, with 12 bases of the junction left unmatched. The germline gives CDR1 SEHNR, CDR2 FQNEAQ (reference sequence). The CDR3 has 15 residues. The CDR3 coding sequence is TGTGCCAGCAGCTCTCGACAGGGAGAAGGTGGAAAACTGTTTTTT. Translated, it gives CASSSRQGEGGKLFF.

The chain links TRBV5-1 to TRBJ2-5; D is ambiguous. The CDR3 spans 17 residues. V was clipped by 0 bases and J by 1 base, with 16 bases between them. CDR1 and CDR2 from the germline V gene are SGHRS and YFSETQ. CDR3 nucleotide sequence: TGCGCCAGCAGCTTGGCCCTATTGCGACAAAGCCAAGAGACCCAGTACTTC. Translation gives CASSLALLRQSQETQYF.

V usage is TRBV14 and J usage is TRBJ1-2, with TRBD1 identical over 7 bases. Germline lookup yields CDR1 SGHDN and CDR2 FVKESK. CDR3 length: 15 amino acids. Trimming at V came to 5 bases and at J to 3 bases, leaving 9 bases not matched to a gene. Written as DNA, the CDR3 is TGTGCCAGCAGCACAGGGGCGGCGGACTACTATGGCTACACCTTC. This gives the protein CASSTGAADYYGYTF.

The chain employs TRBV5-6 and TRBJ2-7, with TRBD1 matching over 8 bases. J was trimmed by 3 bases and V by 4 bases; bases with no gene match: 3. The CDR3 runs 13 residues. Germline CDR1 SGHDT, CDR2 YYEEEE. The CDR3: CASSRDRNYEQYF. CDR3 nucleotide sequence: TGTGCCAGCAGCAGGGACAGGAACTACGAGCAGTACTTC. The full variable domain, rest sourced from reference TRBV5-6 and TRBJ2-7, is DAGVTQSPTHLIKTRGQQVTLRCSPKSGHDTVSWYQQALGQGPQFIFQYYEEEERQRGNFPDRFSGHQFPNYSSELNVNALLLGDSALYLCASSRDRNYEQYFGPGTRLTVT.

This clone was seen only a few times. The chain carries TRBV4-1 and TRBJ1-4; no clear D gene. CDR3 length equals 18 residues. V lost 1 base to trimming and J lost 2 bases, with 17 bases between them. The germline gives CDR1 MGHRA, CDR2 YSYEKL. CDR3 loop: CASSQGPAATRTNEKLFF. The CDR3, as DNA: TGCGCCAGCAGCCAAGGGCCGGCGGCCACCCGGACTAATGAAAAACTGTTTTTT.

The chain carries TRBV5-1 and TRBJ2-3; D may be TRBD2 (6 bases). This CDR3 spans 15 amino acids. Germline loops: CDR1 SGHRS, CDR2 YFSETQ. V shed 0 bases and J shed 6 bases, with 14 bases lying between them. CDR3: CASSLAGTQWDTQYF. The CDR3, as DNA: TGCGCCAGCAGCTTGGCCGGGACTCAATGGGATACGCAGTATTTT.

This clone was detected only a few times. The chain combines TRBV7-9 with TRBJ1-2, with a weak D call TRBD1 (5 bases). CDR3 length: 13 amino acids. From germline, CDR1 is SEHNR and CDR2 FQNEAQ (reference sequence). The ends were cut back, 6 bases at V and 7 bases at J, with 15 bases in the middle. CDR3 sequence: CASRSSGPGGYTF. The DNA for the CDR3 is TGTGCCAGCAGATCCTCAGGGCCCGGTGGCTACACCTTC.

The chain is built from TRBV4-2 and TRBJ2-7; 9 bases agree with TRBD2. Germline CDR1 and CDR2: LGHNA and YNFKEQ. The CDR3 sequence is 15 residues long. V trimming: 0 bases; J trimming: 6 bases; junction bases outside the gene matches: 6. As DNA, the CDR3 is TGTGCCAGCAGCCAAGATCGTGGCGGGAGGGGCGAGCAGTACTTC. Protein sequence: CASSQDRGGRGEQYF.

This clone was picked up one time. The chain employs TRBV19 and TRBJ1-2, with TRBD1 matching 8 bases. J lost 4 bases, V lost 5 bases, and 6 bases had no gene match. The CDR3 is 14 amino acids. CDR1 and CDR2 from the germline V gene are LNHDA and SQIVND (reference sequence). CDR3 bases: TGTGCCAGTAGTTCCGGGACAGGAGCCTATGGCTACACCTTC. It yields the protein CASSSGTGAYGYTF.

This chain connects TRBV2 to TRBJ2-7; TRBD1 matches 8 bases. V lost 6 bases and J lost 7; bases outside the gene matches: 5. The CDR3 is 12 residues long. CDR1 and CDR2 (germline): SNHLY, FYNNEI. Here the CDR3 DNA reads TGTGCCAGCAGGGAAACAGGGGGGGAGCAGTACTTC. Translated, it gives CASRETGGEQYF.

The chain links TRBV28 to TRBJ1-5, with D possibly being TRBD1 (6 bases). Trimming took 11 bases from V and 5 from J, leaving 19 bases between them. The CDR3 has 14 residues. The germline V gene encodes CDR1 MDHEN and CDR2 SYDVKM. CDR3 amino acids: CAGKGRDNYQPQHF. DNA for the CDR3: TGTGCCGGAAAGGGGAGGGACAACTATCAGCCCCAGCATTTT.

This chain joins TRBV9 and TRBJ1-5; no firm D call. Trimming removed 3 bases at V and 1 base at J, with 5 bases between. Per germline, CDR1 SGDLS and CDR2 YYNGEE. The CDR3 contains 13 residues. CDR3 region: CASSATSNQPQHF. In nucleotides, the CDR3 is TGTGCCAGCAGCGCTACCAGCAATCAGCCCCAGCATTTT. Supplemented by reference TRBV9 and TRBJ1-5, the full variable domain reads DSGVTQTPKHLITATGQRVTLRCSPRSGDLSVYWYQQSLDQGLQFLIQYYNGEERAKGNILERFSAQQFPDLHSELNLSSLELGDSALYFCASSATSNQPQHFGDGTRLSIL.

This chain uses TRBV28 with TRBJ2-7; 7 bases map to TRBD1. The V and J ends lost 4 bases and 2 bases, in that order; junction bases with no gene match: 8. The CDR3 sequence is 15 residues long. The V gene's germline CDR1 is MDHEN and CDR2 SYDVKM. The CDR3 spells CASSSASGGTYEQYF. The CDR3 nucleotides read TGTGCCAGCAGTTCAGCGTCAGGGGGAACCTACGAGCAGTACTTC.

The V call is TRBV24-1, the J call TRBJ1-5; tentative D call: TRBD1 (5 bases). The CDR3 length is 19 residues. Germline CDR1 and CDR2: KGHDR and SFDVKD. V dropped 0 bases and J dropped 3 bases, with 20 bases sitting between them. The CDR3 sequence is CATSDLHPFRGCDNQPQHF. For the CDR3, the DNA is TGTGCCACCAGTGATTTGCACCCTTTCCGGGGGTGTGACAATCAGCCCCAGCATTTT.

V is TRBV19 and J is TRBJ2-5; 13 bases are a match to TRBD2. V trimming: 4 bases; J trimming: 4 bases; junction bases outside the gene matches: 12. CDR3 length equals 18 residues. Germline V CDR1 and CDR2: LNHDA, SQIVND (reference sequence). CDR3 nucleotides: TGTGCCAGTAGTACTTGGACTAGCGGGAGAATGAGAGGAGAGACCCAGTACTTC. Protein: CASSTWTSGRMRGETQYF.

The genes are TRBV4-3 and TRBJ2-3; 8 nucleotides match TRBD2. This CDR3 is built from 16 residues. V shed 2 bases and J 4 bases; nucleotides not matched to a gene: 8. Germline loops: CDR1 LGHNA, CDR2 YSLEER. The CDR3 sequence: CASSQRSGMAADTQYF. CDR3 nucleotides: TGCGCCAGCAGCCAACGTAGCGGGATGGCGGCAGATACGCAGTATTTT.

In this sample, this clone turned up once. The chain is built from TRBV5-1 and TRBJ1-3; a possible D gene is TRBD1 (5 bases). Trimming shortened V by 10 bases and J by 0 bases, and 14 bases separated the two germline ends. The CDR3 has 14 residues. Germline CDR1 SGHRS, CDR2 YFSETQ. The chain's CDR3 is CASSRTFSGNTIYF. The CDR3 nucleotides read TGCGCCTCATCGAGGACATTCTCTGGAAACACCATATATTTT.

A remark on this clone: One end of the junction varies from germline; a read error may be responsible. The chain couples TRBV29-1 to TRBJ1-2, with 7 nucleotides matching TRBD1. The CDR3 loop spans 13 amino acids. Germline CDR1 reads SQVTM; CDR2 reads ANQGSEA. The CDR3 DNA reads TGCAGAGTTGAGGTGGGGACAGACTATGGCTACACCTTC. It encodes CRVEVGTDYGYTF.

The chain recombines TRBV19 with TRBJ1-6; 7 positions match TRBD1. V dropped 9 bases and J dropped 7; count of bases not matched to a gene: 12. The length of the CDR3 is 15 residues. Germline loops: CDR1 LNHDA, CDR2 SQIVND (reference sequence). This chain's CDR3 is CASSKGTGENSPLHF. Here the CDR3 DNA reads TGTGCCAGCTCAAAGGGCACAGGGGAGAATTCACCCCTCCACTTT.

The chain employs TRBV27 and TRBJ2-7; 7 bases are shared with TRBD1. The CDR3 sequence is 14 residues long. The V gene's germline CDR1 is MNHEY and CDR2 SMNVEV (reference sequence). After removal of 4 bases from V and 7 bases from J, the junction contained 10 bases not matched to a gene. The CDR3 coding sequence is TGTGCCAGCAGTTCGGGACAGCGGACTGGGGAGCAGTACTTC. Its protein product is CASSSGQRTGEQYF.

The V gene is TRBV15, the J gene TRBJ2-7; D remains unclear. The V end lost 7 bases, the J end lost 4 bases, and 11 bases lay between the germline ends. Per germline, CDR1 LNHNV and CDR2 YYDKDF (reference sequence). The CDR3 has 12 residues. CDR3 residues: CATTPDQYEQYF. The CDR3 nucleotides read TGTGCCACCACCCCAGATCAGTACGAGCAGTACTTC. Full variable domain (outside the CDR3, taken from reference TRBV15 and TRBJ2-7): DAMVIQNPRYQVTQFGKPVTLSCSQTLNHNVMYWYQQKSSQAPKLLFHYYDKDFNNEADTPDNFQSRRPNTSFCFLDIRSPGLGDTAMYLCATTPDQYEQYFGPGTRLTVT.

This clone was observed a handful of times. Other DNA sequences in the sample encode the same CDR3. Written as DNA, the CDR3 is TGTGCCAGCAGCTTGAACACAGGGGATAATCAGCCCCAGCATTTT. Its translation: CASSLNTGDNQPQHF. V and J are TRBV5-6 and TRBJ1-5; the match to TRBD1 covers 7 bases. With 1 base clipped from V and 4 bases from J, the junction kept 5 bases outside the gene matches. Germline CDR1 and CDR2: SGHDT and YYEEEE. The CDR3 contains 15 residues.

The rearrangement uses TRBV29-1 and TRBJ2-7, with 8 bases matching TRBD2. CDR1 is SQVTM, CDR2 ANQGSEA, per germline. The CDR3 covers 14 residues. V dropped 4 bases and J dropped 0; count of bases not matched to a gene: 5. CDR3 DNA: TGCAGCGTTGTCATTAGCGGGAACTCCTACGAGCAGTACTTC. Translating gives CSVVISGNSYEQYF.

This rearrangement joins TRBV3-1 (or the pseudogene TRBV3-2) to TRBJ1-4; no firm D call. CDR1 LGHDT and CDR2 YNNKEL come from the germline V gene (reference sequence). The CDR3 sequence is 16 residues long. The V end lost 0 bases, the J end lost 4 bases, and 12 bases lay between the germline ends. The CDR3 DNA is TGTGCCAGCAGCCAAGATGGGCGTTTTGTTAATGAAAAACTGTTTTTT. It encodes CASSQDGRFVNEKLFF.

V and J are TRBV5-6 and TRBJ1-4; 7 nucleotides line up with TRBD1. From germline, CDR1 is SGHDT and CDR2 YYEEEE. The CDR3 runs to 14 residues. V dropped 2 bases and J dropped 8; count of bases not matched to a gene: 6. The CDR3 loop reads CASSLMGGQEKLFF. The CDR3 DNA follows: TGTGCCAGCAGCTTAATGGGGGGACAGGAAAAACTGTTTTTT.

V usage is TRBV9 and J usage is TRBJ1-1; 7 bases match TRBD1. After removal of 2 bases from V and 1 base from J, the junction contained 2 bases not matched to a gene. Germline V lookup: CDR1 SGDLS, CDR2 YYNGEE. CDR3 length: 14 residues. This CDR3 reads CASSVQGENTEAFF. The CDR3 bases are TGTGCCAGCAGCGTGCAGGGGGAGAACACTGAAGCTTTCTTT.

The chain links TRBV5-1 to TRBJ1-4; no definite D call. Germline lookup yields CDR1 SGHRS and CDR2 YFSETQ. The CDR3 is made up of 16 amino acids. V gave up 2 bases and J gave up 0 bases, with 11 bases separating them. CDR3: CASSFSADATNEKLFF. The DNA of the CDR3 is TGCGCCAGCAGCTTTAGCGCGGATGCAACTAATGAAAAACTGTTTTTT.

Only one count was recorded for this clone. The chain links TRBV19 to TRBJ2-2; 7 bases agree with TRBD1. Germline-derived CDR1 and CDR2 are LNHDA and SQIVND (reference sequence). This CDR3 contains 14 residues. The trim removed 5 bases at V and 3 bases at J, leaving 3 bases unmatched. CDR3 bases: TGTGCCAGTAGTGCCACAGGGGACACCGGGGAGCTGTTTTTT. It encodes CASSATGDTGELFF. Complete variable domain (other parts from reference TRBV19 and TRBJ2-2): DGGITQSPKYLFRKEGQNVTLSCEQNLNHDAMYWYRQDPGQGLRLIYYSQIVNDFQKGDIAEGYSVSREKKESFPLTVTSAQKNPTAFYLCASSATGDTGELFFGEGSRLTVL.

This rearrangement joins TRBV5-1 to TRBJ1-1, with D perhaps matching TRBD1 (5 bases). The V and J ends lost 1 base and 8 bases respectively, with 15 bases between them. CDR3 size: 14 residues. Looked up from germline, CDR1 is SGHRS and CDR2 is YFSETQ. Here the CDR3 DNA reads TGCGCCAGCAGCTTGATTCACGACCAGGGAGAAGCTTTCTTT. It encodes CASSLIHDQGEAFF.